Reported below is one T cell receptor beta chain. Its cognate antigen is unknown. This sample was included in a study of shared clonotypes between healthy human individuals. Study-wide results and limits: Larger richness was generally estimated for naive than memory subsets. Some naive CD4 clonotypes, 4.5% to 5.5%, turned up in common across a handful of donors.

Germline V gives CDR1 WSHSY, CDR2 SAAADI. The CDR3 is 13 amino acids. V trimming: 6 bases; J trimming: 6 bases; junction bases outside the gene matches: 8. Replicate PCRs run on sorted subsets employed 200 to 250 ng DNA, 30,000 to 35,000 T cell genomes. Sequencing used immunoSEQ multiplex PCR; TCRdb keeps in-frame clones, though not all of them. Of approximately 2.4 million clones in the sample, under 97% are singletons; the top ten hold more than 0.1%. Adults of Caucasian background living in Nashville, Tennessee made up all donors. The TCR sequence derives from a man aged 18 to 30 in good health. The sample taken for sequencing was naive CD4+ T cells sorted from blood. Subset here: CD45RA+ positively selected. The rearrangement uses TRBV10-2 and TRBJ2-7; TRBD1 matches 7 bases. CDR3 region: CASRETGTAEQYF. CDR3 DNA sequence: TGCGCCAGCAGAGAAACCGGGACAGCCGAGCAGTACTTC.